What follows are 10 T cell receptor beta chains derived from one specimen sequenced in a study of identical twins. MiXCR was run by TCRdb on the 5' RACE reads, yielding one entry per CDR3 protein. The table includes around 140,000 distinct CDR3 sequences, approximately 4% detected once. Sequenced sample: memory T cells sorted from blood. The origin of the receptors is a man between 18 and 35 years old in good health.

At least ten counts were recorded for this clonotype. CDR3 DNA: TGTGCCAGCAGCTTGGGACAGCTCTATAATTCACCCCTCCACTTT. It specifies CASSLGQLYNSPLHF. This rearrangement joins TRBV7-2 to TRBJ1-6; 7 nucleotides align to TRBD1. Germline assignment: CDR1 SGHTA and CDR2 FQGNSA. V was clipped by 3 bases and J by 3 bases; unmatched bases: 2. This CDR3 region has 15 residues.

This clonotype was recorded a few times. CDR3 bases: TGCGCCAGCGGAACTGGGACAGCTCTGGACGAGCAGTACTTC. This sequence encodes CASGTGTALDEQYF. V usage is TRBV4-1 and J usage is TRBJ2-7, with TRBD1 matching 7 bases. V lost 8 bases to trimming and J lost 5 bases; unmatched junction nucleotides: 12. The CDR3 loop spans 14 amino acids. CDR1 MGHRA and CDR2 YSYEKL come from the germline V gene.

This clonotype was seen many times. The J gene is TRBJ1-1, the V gene TRBV20-1; D unclear. Germline assignment: CDR1 DFQATT and CDR2 SNEGSKA (reference sequence). Trimming pared 0 bases from V and 2 bases from J, leaving 13 bases between. The CDR3 has 15 amino acids. CDR3 in amino acids: CSARDSVTANTEAFF. In DNA form, the CDR3 reads TGCAGTGCTAGAGATTCTGTAACAGCAAACACTGAAGCTTTCTTT.

This clonotype was counted at least ten times. The gene calls are TRBV7-2 and TRBJ2-5, with TRBD2 matching 7 bases. After removal of 2 bases from V and 5 bases from J, the junction contained 8 bases not matched to a gene. Germline-derived CDR1 and CDR2 are SGHTA and FQGNSA. The CDR3 totals 15 residues. The CDR3 DNA reads as TGTGCCAGCAGCTTACCGTCGGGGGGTAGGGAGACCCAGTACTTC. Amino acids: CASSLPSGGRETQYF.

As to this clonotype: This may be a read error, as it is one base from a much larger clone. This CDR3 is missing its conserved last phenylalanine or tryptophan, likely due to a read error. This chain links TRBV6-2 or TRBV6-3 with TRBJ2-1; TRBD2 matches 7 bases. This CDR3 region has 14 residues. V was clipped by 2 bases and J by 6 bases; unmatched bases: 4. Germline V gives CDR1 MNHEY, CDR2 SVGEGT. The chain's CDR3 is CASSYEAGLNEQFL. The CDR3, as DNA: TGTGCCAGCAGTTACGAAGCGGGACTCAATGAGCAGTTCCTC.

This clonotype was counted at least ten times. V usage is TRBV5-1 and J usage is TRBJ1-5; D remains ambiguous. The CDR3 sequence is 16 residues long. Trimming stripped 0 bases from V and 7 bases from J, with 17 bases between. Germline lookup yields CDR1 SGHRS and CDR2 YFSETQ. In DNA form, the CDR3 reads TGCGCCAGCAGCTTGGGTGGGGATGCCCGCGGACAGCCCCAGCATTTT. It specifies CASSLGGDARGQPQHF.

This clonotype was detected ten times or more. The genes are TRBV7-2 and TRBJ2-7; D unresolved. CDR3 length: 14 amino acids. CDR1 is SGHTA and CDR2 is FQGNSA in the germline V gene. With 10 bases removed from V and 2 bases from J, the gap between germline ends came to 18 bases. The CDR3 here is CATPPHRVPYEQYV. In DNA, the CDR3 is TGTGCCACCCCCCCTCATCGGGTTCCCTACGAGCAGTACGTC.

This clonotype came up many times. The genes are TRBV29-1 and TRBJ2-2; no reliable D call. Germline V lookup: CDR1 SQVTM, CDR2 ANQGSEA. Trimming shortened V by 4 bases and J by 2 bases, and 8 bases separated the two germline ends. CDR3 size: 13 residues. The CDR3 DNA follows: TGCAGCGTTGCCCCTGTCAACACCGGGGAGCTGTTTTTT. Translated: CSVAPVNTGELFF.

This clonotype occurred many times. The chain combines TRBV20-1 with TRBJ1-2; D call uncertain. Germline CDR1 is DFQATT and CDR2 is SNEGSKA (reference sequence). This CDR3 region has 10 residues. Trimming removed 5 bases at V and 6 bases at J, with 7 bases between. The CDR3 reads CSAGKDGYTF. DNA of the CDR3: TGCAGTGCTGGAAAGGATGGCTACACCTTC.

This clonotype was seen at least ten times. The V call is TRBV25-1, the J call TRBJ2-5; 9 nucleotides agree with TRBD1. The CDR3 length is 15 residues. V lost 4 bases and J lost 5; bases outside the gene matches: 8. Germline CDR1 reads MGHDK; CDR2 reads SYGVNS. The CDR3 region has the DNA TGTGCCAGCAGTGCGAGGACAGGGGCAGGGGAGACCCAGTACTTC. Translated: CASSARTGAGETQYF.